This T cell receptor beta chain appears in the sequencing data of a study of cytomegalovirus exposure and HLA in healthy donors. Overall study results and limits: Later analysis demonstrated an association between a missense DCLRE1C variant and TCR beta V- and J-gene trimming. It was approximately 150 TCR beta chains that were listed as cytomegalovirus-associated. The study dropped some indistinguishable V segments, TRBV6-2 and TRBV6-3 among them. According to an earlier analysis, most TCR beta V segments yielded productive rearrangements about 87% or about 30% of the time.

Germline CDR1 SQVTM, CDR2 ANQGSEA. CDR3 size: 12 residues. Trimming took off 7 bases at V and 5 bases at J, with 13 bases between the two ends. This PCR relied on a set of 60 Vbeta primers and 13 Jbeta primers. TCRdb keeps only in-frame clones here, not all; method: immunoSEQ multiplex PCR. The sample gives 150,000 to 200,000 clones, roughly 74% of which show up once; about 11% is in the top ten. Of note for this clone: Its antigen is still unknown.

The rearrangement joins TRBV29-1 to TRBJ2-3; D might be TRBD2 (5 bases). This clonotype was obtained from a man between 18 and 29 years old in good health and CMV-seropositive. The sequencing sample was made of PBMCs. This chain's CDR3 is CSARTDGDTQYF. The CDR3 DNA reads as TGCAGCGCTCGGACTGACGGAGATACGCAGTATTTT.